This TCR beta chain emerged from a study of blood T cell repertoires in COVID-19. Study-wide background: Some COVID-19 samples were acute and others convalescent; all came from the United States, Italy and Spain.

Generated by immunoSEQ multiplex PCR, the TCRdb table keeps only in-frame clones and is missing some. This sample has roughly 100,000 clones, with over 75% found just once. The germline gives CDR1 WSHSY, CDR2 SAAADI. J gave up 6 bases and V 3 bases, and 16 bases lay outside the gene matches. The CDR3 runs to 19 residues. This TCR was recovered from a man at least 80 years old with active or convalescent COVID-19. This chain joins TRBV10-2 and TRBJ1-6, with TRBD1 matching 8 bases. Sequencing used peripheral blood. The CDR3: CASSDPGGIFGQGNSPLHF. In DNA form, the CDR3 reads TGCGCCAGCAGTGACCCCGGGGGTATATTCGGACAGGGTAATTCACCCCTCCACTTT.